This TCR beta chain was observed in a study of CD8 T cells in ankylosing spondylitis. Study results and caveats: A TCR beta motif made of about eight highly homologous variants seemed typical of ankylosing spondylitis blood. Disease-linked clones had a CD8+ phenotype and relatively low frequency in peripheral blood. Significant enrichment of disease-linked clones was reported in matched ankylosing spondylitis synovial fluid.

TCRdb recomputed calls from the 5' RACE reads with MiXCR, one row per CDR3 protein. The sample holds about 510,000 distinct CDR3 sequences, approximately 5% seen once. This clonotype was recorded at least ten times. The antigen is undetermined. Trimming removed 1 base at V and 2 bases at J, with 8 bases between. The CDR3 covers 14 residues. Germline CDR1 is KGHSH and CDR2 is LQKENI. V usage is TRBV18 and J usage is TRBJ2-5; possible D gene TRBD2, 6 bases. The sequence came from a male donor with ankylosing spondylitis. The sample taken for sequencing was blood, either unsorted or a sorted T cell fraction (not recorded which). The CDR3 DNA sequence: TGTGCCAGCTCACCACGCGGACTACAAGAGACCCAGTACTTC. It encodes CASSPRGLQETQYF.